This T cell receptor (beta chain) was captured by sequencing in a study of Ad26.COV2.S vaccination and SARS-CoV-2 variants. Turning to the study itself: Intramuscular Ad26.COV2.S doses were given once or twice, 56 days apart.

TCRdb's table, derived via immunoSEQ multiplex PCR, lists solely in-frame clones and lacks some. The profile covers hundreds of thousands of clones, with about 89% appearing a single time and roughly 5% taken by the ten largest. Germline lookup yields CDR1 LGHNT and CDR2 FRNRAP. The V end was cut by 3 bases, the J end by 3 bases, with 11 bases between. The CDR3 runs to 15 residues. Noted treatment: some 20 received Ad26.COV2.S at low or high dose, single or two shots; several received placebo; per-sample allocation not given. Each sample was drawn 63 days after the first injection (of vaccine or placebo). Wuhan-strain spike was delivered by a replication-incompetent Ad26 vector.

The sequence came from a person aged 18-60 years who received the Ad26.COV2.S COVID-19 vaccine or a placebo. The chain has TRBV12-5 and TRBJ1-4; D remains unclear. Source: peripheral blood, taken in a trial of Ad26.COV2.S vaccine versus placebo. As DNA, the CDR3 is TGTGCTAGTGGTTTTGGCCACAGATCTAATGAAAAACTGTTTTTT. It is translated as CASGFGHRSNEKLFF. Supplemented by reference TRBV12-5 and TRBJ1-4, the full variable domain reads DARVTQTPRHKVTEMGQEVTMRCQPILGHNTVFWYRQTMMQGLELLAYFRNRAPLDDSGMPKDRFSAEMPDATLATLKIQPSEPRDSAVYFCASGFGHRSNEKLFFGSGTQLSVL.